The clone carrying this TCR beta chain was counted only a few times. Its antigen is unidentified. The CDR3 consists of 12 residues. Trimming removed 7 bases at V and 4 bases at J, with 8 bases between. Germline V gives CDR1 SGHRS, CDR2 YFSETQ. Time point indicated: persistent/refractory GD, antithyroid drugs over 5 years with positive TRAb. RNA isolated from PBMCs was used to make the TCR library. Arm-PCR of CDR3 regions with iRepertoire HTBI primers generated TCR beta libraries. TCRdb called the multiplex PCR reads again in MiXCR, with one record for every CDR3 protein. Counted here are roughly 430,000 distinct CDR3 sequences, approximately 22% occurring once; the ten biggest clones make up roughly an eighth. The data are from a study of regulatory T cells in long-lasting Graves disease. Whole-study results and caveats: The TCR repertoire of persistent Graves' patients was less diverse than that of newly diagnosed ones. Persistent disease samples used TRBV28, TRBJ1-2 and TRBJ2-5 preferentially.

The TCR originated in a female donor with Graves disease. The sample was peripheral blood mononuclear cells (PBMCs), taken when the disease was refractory, from a patient treated with antithyroid drugs. The chain joins TRBV5-1 to TRBJ2-2; no clear D gene. CDR3 protein: CASVRGTGELFF. The CDR3 DNA is TGCGCCAGCGTCCGAGGCACCGGGGAGCTGTTTTTT.